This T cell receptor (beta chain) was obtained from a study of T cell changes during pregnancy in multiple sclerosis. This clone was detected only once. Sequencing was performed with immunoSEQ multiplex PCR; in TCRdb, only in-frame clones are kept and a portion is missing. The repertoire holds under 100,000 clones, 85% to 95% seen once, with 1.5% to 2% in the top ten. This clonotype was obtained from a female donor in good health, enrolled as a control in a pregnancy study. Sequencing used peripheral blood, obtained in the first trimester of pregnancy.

CDR3: CASSLTTGAHEQFF. CDR3 in DNA: TGTGCCAGCAGTTTAACAACAGGGGCCCATGAGCAGTTCTTC. The chain employs TRBV27 and TRBJ2-1, with 7 bases lining up with TRBD1. V was pared by 2 bases and J by 8 bases, with 6 bases of the junction left unmatched. Germline CDR1 reads MNHEY; CDR2 reads SMNVEV (reference sequence). The CDR3 sequence is 14 residues long.